This passage covers 5 T cell receptor beta chains from one sample sequenced in a study of cytomegalovirus exposure and HLA in healthy donors. The method was immunoSEQ multiplex PCR; TCRdb's version includes in-frame clones alone and lacks a portion of them. The data show 98,000 or so clones, about 85% seen once. Sequenced material: PBMCs. The receptors were gathered from a woman aged 18-35 years in good health and CMV-seronegative.

The rearrangement joins TRBV9 to TRBJ2-3, with TRBD2 identical over 8 bases. Germline-derived CDR1 and CDR2 are SGDLS and YYNGEE. This CDR3 spans 13 amino acids. The junction had 4 bases not matched to a gene; V was cut back by 4 bases and J by 6 bases. CDR3 nucleotide sequence: TGTGCCAGCAGCTCCCGACTAGCGGATACGCAGTATTTT. Amino acids: CASSSRLADTQYF.

The chain recombines TRBV28 with TRBJ2-7; D might be TRBD1 (5 bases). This CDR3 is 14 amino acids long. The V and J ends lost 3 bases and 3 bases respectively, with 12 bases between them. Germline assignment: CDR1 MDHEN and CDR2 SYDVKM. CDR3 sequence: CASSFKGAHYEQYF. CDR3 sequence (DNA): TGTGCCAGCAGTTTTAAAGGGGCCCACTACGAGCAGTACTTC.

The genes are TRBV19 and TRBJ2-1; 15 bases are a match to TRBD2. The CDR3 is made up of 20 amino acids. Germline loops: CDR1 LNHDA, CDR2 SQIVND (reference sequence). Germline trimming cut 8 bases from V and 0 bases from J; bases unmatched to any gene: 14. CDR3 amino acids: CASSGPGLAGGFSSYNEQFF. The CDR3 DNA follows: TGTGCCAGTTCGGGCCCGGGACTAGCGGGGGGCTTCAGCTCCTACAATGAGCAGTTCTTC.

This chain uses TRBV9 with TRBJ2-7; no definite D call. V lost 3 bases, J lost 6 bases, and 25 bases lay in between. The CDR3 totals 17 residues. Germline-derived CDR1 and CDR2 are SGDLS and YYNGEE. CDR3 protein: CASSAQDLLFMPGEQYF. The CDR3 DNA is TGTGCCAGCAGCGCCCAAGATTTACTTTTTATGCCTGGCGAGCAGTACTTC.

Comment on this clone: This sample also contains other DNA sequences that code for the same CDR3. This rearrangement joins TRBV5-6 to TRBJ2-7; D is unclear. The CDR3 covers 12 residues. V lost 0 bases to trimming and J lost 1 base, with 2 bases between them. In germline, CDR1 is SGHDT, CDR2 YYEEEE. The CDR3 DNA follows: TGTGCCAGCAGCTTGGCATCCTACGAGCAGTACTTC. This gives the protein CASSLASYEQYF. The full variable domain, completed using reference TRBV5-6 and TRBJ2-7, is DAGVTQSPTHLIKTRGQQVTLRCSPKSGHDTVSWYQQALGQGPQFIFQYYEEEERQRGNFPDRFSGHQFPNYSSELNVNALLLGDSALYLCASSLASYEQYFGPGTRLTVT.